This T cell receptor beta chain appears in the sequencing data of a study of cytomegalovirus exposure and HLA in healthy donors. In the PCR, 60 Vbeta and 13 Jbeta primers were used. The repertoire was sequenced with immunoSEQ multiplex PCR; TCRdb's copy has only in-frame clones and lacks some. The sample yields 110,000 or so clones, over 65% seen once. The V gene's germline CDR1 is ENHRY and CDR2 SYGVKD. Trimming left V 3 bases short and J 7 bases short, with 15 bases between. This CDR3 has 15 amino acids. The rearrangement joins TRBV10-3 to TRBJ2-2, with a possible D match to TRBD2 (5 bases). Sequencing input: PBMCs. This clonotype was obtained from a woman younger than 45 in good health and CMV-seropositive. The CDR3 region has the DNA TGTGCCATCAGTGATATCGGGGAAACGTTCGGGGAGCTGTTTTTT. Translating gives CAISDIGETFGELFF.